The 10 T cell receptor beta chains reported below all come from one sample, sequenced in a study of cytomegalovirus exposure and HLA in healthy donors. 60 Vbeta and 13 Jbeta primers were used in PCR. Profiling relied on immunoSEQ multiplex PCR, and the TCRdb table lists in-frame clones only, not all of them. The data show some 140,000 clones, less than 80% seen once. Specimen: PBMCs. The receptor set was obtained from a man between 25 and 39 years old in good health and CMV-seronegative.

This sequence joins TRBV2 and TRBJ2-4, with unresolved D. The V gene lost 0 bases and the J gene lost 6 bases, with 6 bases spanning the gap. This CDR3 has 13 residues. Looked up from germline, CDR1 is SNHLY and CDR2 is FYNNEI. CDR3 coding DNA: TGTGCCAGCAGTGAAGCCCCGGTAAACATTCAGTACTTC. Translated: CASSEAPVNIQYF. Based on the CDR3 plus reference TRBV2 and TRBJ2-4, the full variable domain is EPEVTQTPSHQVTQMGQEVILRCVPISNHLYFYWYRQILGQKVEFLVSFYNNEISEKSEIFDDQFSVERPDGSNFTLKIRSTKLEDSAMYFCASSEAPVNIQYFGAGTRLSVL.

This clone appeared a few times. This chain joins TRBV6-6 and TRBJ2-2; no firm D call. V lost 10 bases and J lost 5, with 8 bases in between. The CDR3 spans 11 residues. CDR1 MNHNY and CDR2 SVGAGI come from the germline V gene (reference sequence). The CDR3 DNA reads as TGTGCCATCGGGTATACCGGGGAGCTGTTTTTT. Its translation is CAIGYTGELFF.

The V gene is TRBV5-4, the J gene TRBJ2-2; TRBD1 aligns across 7 bases. The CDR3 runs 16 residues. Losses at the gene ends were 4 bases for V and 2 bases for J; bases not matched to a gene: 8. Germline CDR1 is SGHNT and CDR2 is YYREEE (reference sequence). The CDR3 DNA reads TGTGCCAGCAGCCCCGATGGACAGGTCAACACCGGGGAGCTGTTTTTT. Translated, it gives CASSPDGQVNTGELFF.

The chain combines TRBV27 with TRBJ1-6; D is possibly TRBD1 (5 bases). V was cut by 5 bases and J by 5 bases, with 16 bases left in between. Germline V gene sequence: CDR1 MNHEY, CDR2 SMNVEV (reference sequence). The CDR3 contains 16 residues. The DNA of the CDR3 is TGTGCCAGCAGTCCAATCGGGGGTCCTAATAATTCACCCCTCCACTTT. Translating it yields CASSPIGGPNNSPLHF.

This chain connects TRBV5-1 to TRBJ2-3; 10 nucleotides align to TRBD2. The germline V gene encodes CDR1 SGHRS and CDR2 YFSETQ. The CDR3 totals 16 residues. J was trimmed by 8 bases and V by 5 bases; bases with no gene match: 14. CDR3 region: CASRSPGTSAGGTQYF. In nucleotides, the CDR3 is TGCGCCAGCAGATCACCGGGGACTAGCGCTGGAGGTACGCAGTATTTT.

This CDR3 is CASSPRGGGLMVNEQFF. CDR3 sequence (DNA): TGTGCCAGCAGCCCCCGCGGGGGGGGGCTCATGGTGAATGAGCAGTTCTTC. The J gene is TRBJ2-1, the V gene TRBV7-2, with 9 bases lining up with TRBD2. The CDR3 has 17 amino acids. CDR1 and CDR2 from the germline V gene are SGHTA and FQGNSA. The ends lost 5 bases at V and 7 bases at J; junction bases unmatched: 15.

This clone was seen a single time. CDR3 DNA sequence: TGCAGCGTCCGGACAGGGGGCGCAGATACGCAGTATTTT. It codes for CSVRTGGADTQYF. This chain connects TRBV29-1 to TRBJ2-3; TRBD1 agrees at 11 bases. CDR3 length: 13 residues. Germline lookup yields CDR1 SQVTM and CDR2 ANQGSEA. V lost 6 bases to trimming and J lost 4 bases; unmatched junction nucleotides: 3.

This chain connects TRBV21-1 to TRBJ2-7; the table's D call of TRBD1 was not tested on the DNA. TRBV21-1 corresponds to a pseudogene. The CDR3 is 13 residues long. This CDR3 reads CASSLPRVYEQYF. Here the CDR3 DNA reads TGTGCCAGCAGCTTGCCCAGGGTTTACGAGCAGTACTTC.

The chain carries TRBV7-9 and TRBJ2-2; 7 bases agree with TRBD2. There are 15 residues in the CDR3. V shed 4 bases, J shed 4 bases, and the junction held 6 bases outside the gene matches. Germline assignment: CDR1 SEHNR and CDR2 FQNEAQ (reference sequence). The CDR3 region has the DNA TGTGCCAGCAGCTGGCGCGGGAGTCTCACCGGGGAGCTGTTTTTT. It codes for CASSWRGSLTGELFF.

CDR3 protein: CASTPTGKRVEQYF. The CDR3 region has the DNA TGTGCCAGCACCCCGACAGGGAAAAGGGTCGAGCAGTACTTC. This chain links TRBV6-5 with TRBJ2-7, with 7 bases fitting TRBD1. This CDR3 comprises 14 residues. Germline V CDR1 and CDR2: MNHEY, SVGAGI. V shed 7 bases, J shed 6 bases, and the junction held 12 bases outside the gene matches.